This T cell receptor (beta chain) was observed in a study of T cells in women clearing cervical HPV infection. Study at large: Cases were women with histologically confirmed HPV16-related CIN3 or worse, including a couple of invasive cancers. No precancer developed; the control's incident HPV16 infection cleared within 12 months.

Sequencing was performed with immunoSEQ multiplex PCR; in TCRdb, only in-frame clones are kept and a portion is missing. The sample data list 30,000 to 45,000 clones. The sample comprised blood buffy coat. This clonotype was sampled from a woman aged 18 to 75 with a cervical HPV16 infection that either progressed to CIN3+ or cleared (not recorded which).

The CDR3 bases that were read are TGTGCCAGTAGTTACAGCTCAGATACC. This translates into CASSYSSDT. The whole CDR3 sequence is CASSYSSDTYTF. This chain connects TRBV19 to TRBJ1-2; D is unclear. The sequenced fragment ends 3 residues before the CDR3 boundary, so the rest is inferred from the germline J gene. The CDR3 is 12 amino acids. CDR1 and CDR2 (germline): LNHDA, SQIVND (reference sequence).